A selection of T cell receptor beta chains follows, all from one sample in a study of T-cell reconstitution after alpha-beta-depleted transplantation in children. In TCRdb, the PCR reads were re-called with MiXCR into one record per CDR3 protein. This table holds roughly 590,000 distinct CDR3 sequences, 16% found once. Source: PBMCs from the stem cell graft donor, taken from the stem cell graft. These receptor sequences come from a human donor who donated a stem cell graft to a child with acute myeloid leukemia. Both conserved end residues are part of each CDR3. Each record gives: J gene, V gene, D gene, clone size, CDR3 protein, CDR3 DNA. D genes are given only for firm matches. Clone size is stated in some rows and not others, as once, few, many or a class when expanded.

TRBJ2-3 TRBV20-1 TRBD2 few CSAILAGGADTQYF TGCAGTGCGATACTAGCGGGGGGCGCAGATACGCAGTATTTT
TRBJ2-1 TRBV7-9 TRBD1 NA CASSLGGQAPYNEQFF TGTGCCAGCAGCTTAGGGGGACAGGCCCCCTACAATGAGCAGTTCTTC
TRBJ1-1 TRBV12-3/TRBV12-4 NA NA CASSPPRVNTEAFF TGTGCCAGCAGCCCACCGAGGGTGAACACTGAAGCTTTCTTT
TRBJ1-4 TRBV4-3 NA NA CASSQSTGPRVYEKLFF TGCGCCAGCAGCCAATCAACCGGACCCCGGGTTTATGAAAAACTGTTTTTT
TRBJ1-1 TRBV7-2 NA many CASSLERLGNTEAFF TGTGCCAGCAGCTTAGAGCGCCTAGGGAACACTGAAGCTTTCTTT
TRBJ2-1 TRBV20-1 NA many CSARGYNEQFF TGCAGTGCTAGGGGGTACAATGAGCAGTTCTTC
TRBJ2-5 TRBV29-1 NA few CSVDGAAAETQYF TGCAGCGTTGACGGGGCGGCGGCGGAGACCCAGTACTTC
TRBJ2-1 TRBV7-8 NA NA CASSFVPDNEQFF TGTGCCAGCAGCTTTGTCCCAGACAATGAGCAGTTCTTC
TRBJ2-1 TRBV29-1 TRBD2 many CSVDTAGGFNEQFF TGCAGCGTTGATACCGCGGGGGGGTTCAATGAGCAGTTCTTC
TRBJ2-5 TRBV20-1 NA NA CSARNRAETQYF TGCAGTGCTAGGAACAGGGCAGAGACCCAGTACTTC
TRBJ2-7 TRBV5-6 TRBD2 few CASSFPSGNYEQYF TGTGCCAGCAGCTTTCCTAGCGGGAACTACGAGCAGTACTTC
TRBJ2-1 TRBV12-3/TRBV12-4 NA NA CAISLMGYIESYNEQFF TGTGCCATCAGTTTAATGGGGTACATAGAGTCCTACAATGAGCAGTTCTTC
TRBJ2-3 TRBV10-3 NA many CATAGADTDTQYF TGTGCCACCGCGGGGGCCGACACAGATACGCAGTATTTT
TRBJ2-7 TRBV30 NA NA CAWSVGETYEQYF TGTGCCTGGAGCGTAGGAGAGACCTACGAGCAGTACTTC
TRBJ1-2 TRBV12-3/TRBV12-4 TRBD1 NA CASSSDRGTGYTF TGTGCCAGCAGTTCCGACAGGGGGACTGGCTACACCTTC
TRBJ1-5 TRBV12-3/TRBV12-4 NA NA CASSLSEGRQPQHF TGTGCCAGCAGTTTAAGTGAGGGGAGGCAGCCCCAGCATTTT
TRBJ1-5 TRBV20-1 NA many CSAGTNQPQHF TGCAGTGCAGGGACCAATCAGCCCCAGCATTTT
TRBJ2-5 TRBV20-1 TRBD1 once CSARDYRGQGSRETQYF TGCAGTGCTAGAGATTACCGAGGACAGGGGTCTAGAGAGACCCAGTACTTC
TRBJ1-6 TRBV6-5 NA many CASRLIRGDGSPLHF TGTGCCAGCAGATTAATCAGGGGTGACGGTTCACCCCTCCACTTT
TRBJ2-2 TRBV20-1 NA many CSASRVGTGELFF TGCAGTGCTAGCCGGGTCGGAACCGGGGAGCTGTTTTTT
TRBJ2-3 TRBV4-3 TRBD2 NA CASSQGLAGEITDTQYF TGCGCCAGCAGCCAAGGGCTAGCGGGGGAGATCACAGATACGCAGTATTTT
TRBJ2-3 TRBV7-9 NA NA CATSPGRTDTQYF TGTGCCACCAGCCCGGGACGCACAGATACGCAGTATTTT
TRBJ2-1 TRBV6-2/TRBV6-3 NA NA CASRTNGGISNNEQFF TGTGCCAGCAGAACGAACGGGGGAATAAGTAACAATGAGCAGTTCTTC
TRBJ2-5 TRBV18 NA NA CASSPLPTVRGETQYF TGTGCCAGCTCACCACTACCGACAGTGAGGGGAGAGACCCAGTACTTC
TRBJ2-3 TRBV29-1 NA NA CSVGGGRGADTQYF TGCAGCGTTGGGGGGGGCAGGGGTGCAGATACGCAGTATTTT
TRBJ2-5 TRBV7-2 TRBD2 many CASSLPSGGAVETQYF TGTGCCAGCAGCTTACCTAGCGGGGGGGCCGTGGAGACCCAGTACTTC
TRBJ2-1 TRBV7-2 TRBD2 NA CASSFSSGGAGNEQFF TGTGCCAGCAGCTTTAGTAGCGGGGGGGCCGGCAATGAGCAGTTCTTC
TRBJ2-2 TRBV4-3 NA NA CASSVDRNTGELFF TGCGCCAGCAGCGTTGACAGAAACACCGGGGAGCTGTTTTTT
TRBJ2-1 TRBV20-1 NA few CSARDEMGLSSYNEQFF TGCAGTGCTAGAGATGAAATGGGACTGAGCTCCTACAATGAGCAGTTCTTC
TRBJ2-2 TRBV6-5 NA few CASSYSGGELFF TGTGCCAGCAGTTACTCGGGCGGGGAGCTGTTTTTT
TRBJ1-5 TRBV20-1 TRBD1 NA CSARRTGVSNQPQHF TGCAGTGCTAGGAGGACAGGGGTTTCTAATCAGCCCCAGCATTTT
TRBJ2-1 TRBV12-3/TRBV12-4 NA many CASTLGRVYNEQFF TGTGCCAGCACCCTGGGAAGGGTTTACAATGAGCAGTTCTTC
TRBJ2-1 TRBV29-1 NA many CSVTAGGGDYNEQFF TGCAGCGTGACGGCCGGAGGGGGTGACTACAATGAGCAGTTCTTC
TRBJ1-2 TRBV20-1 NA many CRIAGGGGYTF TGCAGAATAGCTGGGGGCGGTGGCTACACCTTC
TRBJ2-5 TRBV30 NA NA CAWATTGVGETQYF TGTGCCTGGGCTACGACTGGCGTGGGGGAGACCCAGTACTTC
TRBJ2-1 TRBV24-1 NA many CATSDLNNEQFF TGTGCCACCAGTGATTTGAACAATGAGCAGTTCTTC
TRBJ2-1 TRBV7-6 NA many CASSLGQIDEQFF TGTGCCAGCAGCTTAGGGCAGATCGATGAGCAGTTCTTC
TRBJ2-5 TRBV7-7 TRBD1 few CASSLGRLGQGALETQYF TGTGCCAGCAGCTTAGGTCGGTTGGGACAGGGGGCATTGGAGACCCAGTACTTC